This TCR beta chain is drawn from a study of T cell responses to AZD1222 COVID-19 vaccine. The study's findings and limits: Donor demographics were predominantly white British with a female majority; clonal diversity may be underestimated. At baseline, seropositivity was found in only a handful of AZD1222 recipients.

Assay: immunoSEQ multiplex PCR; the TCRdb copy retains only in-frame clones and omits some. The sample shows roughly 180,000 clones, over 80% of them seen only once. About this clone: Its antigen remains unknown.

From germline, CDR1 is LGHDT and CDR2 YNNKEL (reference sequence). CDR3 length equals 12 residues. Trimming stripped 2 bases from V and 6 bases from J, with 6 bases between. V gene TRBV3-1 (or the pseudogene TRBV3-2) combines with J gene TRBJ2-3; D not certain. This sequence was found in an adult in good health. The sequencing used peripheral blood, collected on day 0 of MenACWY control vaccination. CDR3 in amino acids: CASSQRIDTQYF. CDR3 bases: TGTGCCAGCAGCCAACGGATCGATACGCAGTATTTT.